These 22 T cell receptor beta chains came from one sample sequenced in a study of T cell responses to AZD1222 COVID-19 vaccine. Profiled with immunoSEQ multiplex PCR; TCRdb holds only in-frame clones, not every one. This table has tens of thousands of clones, approximately 90% appearing once. The starting material was peripheral blood, obtained on day 0 of MenACWY control vaccination. The source of these receptors is an adult in good health.

The chain links TRBV5-1 to TRBJ2-5; D not resolved. The V gene's germline CDR1 is SGHRS and CDR2 YFSETQ. The CDR3 length is 11 residues. Between the trimmed V and J ends, which lost 0 bases and 3 bases, there was a span of 0 bases. The CDR3, as DNA: TGCGCCAGCAGCTTGGAAGAGACCCAGTACTTC. Residues: CASSLEETQYF. Complete variable domain (other parts from reference TRBV5-1 and TRBJ2-5): KAGVTQTPRYLIKTRGQQVTLSCSPISGHRSVSWYQQTPGQGLQFLFEYFSETQRNKGNFPGRFSGRQFSNSRSEMNVSTLELGDSALYLCASSLEETQYFGPGTRLLVL.

The chain has TRBV7-2 and TRBJ1-1; a possible D gene is TRBD1 (5 bases). The V end was cut by 2 bases, the J end by 4 bases, with 11 bases between. CDR1 is SGHTA, CDR2 FQGNSA, per germline. The CDR3 runs 14 residues. CDR3 in amino acids: CASSLFGAGTEAFF. CDR3 DNA: TGTGCCAGCAGCTTATTCGGGGCGGGCACTGAAGCTTTCTTT.

The V call is TRBV18, the J call TRBJ2-2, with TRBD1 matching 10 bases. CDR1 and CDR2 from the germline V gene are KGHSH and LQKENI. The length of the CDR3 is 16 residues. After removal of 3 bases from V and 3 bases from J, the junction contained 4 bases not matched to a gene. The CDR3 protein is CASSPRQGADTGELFF. Written as DNA, the CDR3 is TGTGCCAGCTCACCCCGACAGGGGGCGGACACCGGGGAGCTGTTTTTT.

The chain links TRBV27 to TRBJ2-5; no reliable D call. Between the trimmed V and J ends, which lost 7 bases and 2 bases, there was a span of 14 bases. CDR1 MNHEY and CDR2 SMNVEV come from the germline V gene (reference sequence). The CDR3 has 14 amino acids. The CDR3 protein is CASKRNPQQETQYF. The CDR3 nucleotides are TGTGCCAGCAAAAGGAACCCTCAACAAGAGACCCAGTACTTC.

The table lists this clone with a count of one. V gene TRBV11-2 combines with J gene TRBJ1-1; possible D gene TRBD1, 5 bases. The germline V gene encodes CDR1 SGHAT and CDR2 FQNNGV. This CDR3 is 13 amino acids long. V was pared by 3 bases and J by 3 bases, with 8 bases between. The CDR3 sequence is CASSLRGHTEAFF. The CDR3 DNA reads as TGTGCCAGCAGCTTGCGGGGCCACACTGAAGCTTTCTTT.

V is TRBV27 and J is TRBJ1-6; D gene unclear. With 5 bases removed from V and 8 bases from J, the gap between germline ends came to 10 bases. CDR1 MNHEY and CDR2 SMNVEV come from the germline V gene (reference sequence). The CDR3 has 13 amino acids. The CDR3 protein is CASSTNSDSPLHF. Here the CDR3 DNA reads TGTGCCAGCAGTACCAACTCAGATTCACCCCTCCACTTT.

This clone was seen just once. The chain recombines TRBV27 with TRBJ1-5, with D maybe TRBD1 (6 bases). V was shortened by 3 bases and J by 6 bases, with 21 bases between the two germline ends. The CDR3 runs to 17 residues. From germline, CDR1 is MNHEY and CDR2 SMNVEV (reference sequence). CDR3: CASSFPTPGADIQPQHF. The CDR3 DNA reads TGTGCCAGCAGTTTTCCGACGCCGGGGGCTGATATTCAGCCCCAGCATTTT.

The genes are TRBV21-1 and TRBJ1-2. TRBV21-1 is a pseudogene locus. The CDR3 spans 17 residues. The CDR3 loop is CASSPQRRAGSAYGYTF. CDR3 nucleotides: TGTGCCAGCAGCCCACAACGGAGGGCAGGGTCGGCCTATGGCTACACCTTC.

The rearrangement links TRBV6-5 to TRBJ2-6; D might be TRBD1 (6 bases). The CDR3 sequence is 15 residues long. The germline V gene has CDR1 MNHEY and CDR2 SVGAGI. Deletions cut 10 bases from V and 4 bases from J, with 17 bases between. The DNA for the CDR3 is TGTGCCACCAACCCACAGGGCCCCGGGGCCAACGTCCTGACTTTC. It encodes CATNPQGPGANVLTF.

V and J are TRBV5-5 and TRBJ1-5, with D tentatively TRBD1 (6 bases). The germline V gene encodes CDR1 SGHKS and CDR2 YYEKEE (reference sequence). This CDR3 is built from 13 residues. Trimming removed 1 base at V and 4 bases at J, with 6 bases between. The CDR3 DNA reads as TGTGCCAGCAGCTTGCAGGGGAATCAGCCCCAGCATTTT. It translates to CASSLQGNQPQHF.

V is TRBV6-2 or TRBV6-3 and J is TRBJ1-5; 8 bases line up with TRBD1. There are 15 residues in the CDR3. Trimming cost V 3 bases and J 5 bases; bases outside gene matches: 6. Germline-derived CDR1 and CDR2 are MNHEY and SVGEGT. CDR3 nucleotides: TGTGCCAGCAGTTATTGGACAGGGAGCGATCAGCCCCAGCATTTT. This encodes CASSYWTGSDQPQHF.

Only one count was recorded for this clone. The chain links TRBV11-1 to TRBJ2-6; 7 bases match TRBD1. The CDR3 is 14 residues long. Germline values: CDR1 SGHAT, CDR2 FQDESV (reference sequence). V trimming: 5 bases; J trimming: 6 bases; junction bases outside the gene matches: 4. The CDR3 DNA reads as TGTGCCAGCAGCCCAGGGGGTACGGCCAACGTCCTGACTTTC. Translating gives CASSPGGTANVLTF.

V gene TRBV27 combines with J gene TRBJ2-3; the match to TRBD2 covers 15 bases. The J segment lost 2 bases and the V segment lost 4 bases, leaving 1 base of the junction unmatched. The germline CDR1 and CDR2 sequences are MNHEY and SMNVEV (reference sequence). The CDR3 is 16 amino acids. The CDR3 sequence: CASSWTSGRATDTQYF. For the CDR3, the DNA is TGTGCCAGCAGTTGGACTAGCGGGAGGGCCACAGATACGCAGTATTTT.

The rearrangement links TRBV19 to TRBJ1-3, with D unresolved. Between the trimmed V and J ends, which lost 5 bases and 4 bases, there was a span of 6 bases. This CDR3 comprises 12 residues. From germline, CDR1 is LNHDA and CDR2 SQIVND (reference sequence). The CDR3 here is CASSSDGNTIYF. The CDR3 DNA sequence: TGTGCCAGTAGTTCTGACGGAAACACCATATATTTT.

This chain connects TRBV28 to TRBJ2-7; D unclear. Germline CDR1 reads MDHEN; CDR2 reads SYDVKM. With 7 bases removed from V and 4 bases from J, the gap between germline ends came to 17 bases. CDR3 length equals 14 residues. The CDR3 sequence: CASTSSSQGYEQYF. DNA for the CDR3: TGTGCCAGCACAAGCTCCAGCCAAGGTTACGAGCAGTACTTC.

This chain links TRBV20-1 with TRBJ2-1; unclear D gene. The CDR3 runs 12 residues. CDR1 is DFQATT and CDR2 is SNEGSKA in the germline V gene (reference sequence). Trimming took off 3 bases at V and 6 bases at J, with 9 bases between the two ends. The CDR3: CSASKQSNEQFF. DNA of the CDR3: TGCAGTGCTAGTAAGCAGTCCAATGAGCAGTTCTTC.

The chain is built from TRBV11-2 and TRBJ1-5, with D maybe TRBD1 (5 bases). Looked up from germline, CDR1 is SGHAT and CDR2 is FQNNGV. The CDR3 length is 14 residues. Trimming cost V 1 base and J 3 bases, with 7 bases left between them. CDR3 region: CASSLAGYNQPQHF. The CDR3 DNA follows: TGTGCCAGCAGCTTAGCAGGGTACAATCAGCCCCAGCATTTT.

The V and J genes are TRBV5-8 and TRBJ1-6; D is ambiguous. There are 15 residues in the CDR3. Germline lookup yields CDR1 SGHTS and CDR2 YDEGEE. The V end was cut by 0 bases, the J end by 8 bases, with 12 bases between. In DNA form, the CDR3 reads TGTGCCAGCAGCTTGGAAGCAGGCCTATATTCACCCCTCCACTTT. Residues: CASSLEAGLYSPLHF.

This sequence joins TRBV29-1 and TRBJ1-5, with TRBD1 as a possible D gene (5 bases). The CDR3 consists of 15 residues. The V gene lost 4 bases and the J gene lost 5 bases, with 18 bases spanning the gap. Germline loops: CDR1 SQVTM, CDR2 ANQGSEA. CDR3 protein: CSVALAVTGDQPQHF. For the CDR3, the DNA is TGCAGCGTTGCCCTTGCTGTTACAGGAGATCAGCCCCAGCATTTT.

This chain joins TRBV6-5 and TRBJ1-5; possible D gene TRBD1, 5 bases. Per the germline V gene, CDR1 is MNHEY and CDR2 is SVGAGI. The CDR3 has 13 amino acids. V dropped 6 bases and J dropped 6 bases, with 12 bases sitting between them. In nucleotides, the CDR3 is TGTGCCAGCAGCCCAGGGATGGGTCAGCCCCAGCATTTT. Protein: CASSPGMGQPQHF.

The rearrangement links TRBV5-1 to TRBJ1-5; D gene unclear. The CDR3 consists of 15 residues. The germline V and J ends were trimmed by 0 bases and 0 bases, with 7 bases remaining between them. CDR1 and CDR2 from the germline V gene are SGHRS and YFSETQ. The CDR3 sequence: CASSLGENSNQPQHF. The CDR3 coding sequence is TGCGCCAGCAGCTTGGGTGAGAATAGCAATCAGCCCCAGCATTTT.

The J gene is TRBJ2-3, the V gene TRBV18, with 12 bases that match TRBD2. After removal of 3 bases from V and 5 bases from J, the junction contained 0 bases not matched to a gene. The CDR3 has 14 amino acids. Germline V lookup: CDR1 KGHSH, CDR2 LQKENI. In DNA form, the CDR3 reads TGTGCCAGCTCACCGGGACTAGCGGGAGATACGCAGTATTTT. Translated: CASSPGLAGDTQYF.